Following are 6 T cell receptor beta chains from one sample sequenced in a study of blood T cell repertoires in COVID-19. Clones were read by immunoSEQ multiplex PCR, and TCRdb kept only the in-frame ones, dropping some. In the table there are over 200,000 clones, approximately 84% of which are singletons. Material for sequencing was peripheral blood. These receptors originate from a woman younger than 45 who had recovered from COVID-19.

This chain joins TRBV11-2 and TRBJ2-5; D is ambiguous. CDR1 and CDR2 from the germline V gene are SGHAT and FQNNGV. V lost 5 bases and J lost 2, with 3 bases in between. This CDR3 is 11 amino acids long. The CDR3 sequence: CASSQQETQYF. As DNA, the CDR3 is TGTGCCAGCAGCCAACAAGAGACCCAGTACTTC.

This sequence joins TRBV6-5 and TRBJ1-4, with D unresolved. The germline CDR1 and CDR2 sequences are MNHEY and SVGAGI. Trimming removed 6 bases at V and 8 bases at J, with 10 bases between. The CDR3 loop spans 12 amino acids. The CDR3 sequence is CASSGWEEKLFF. The CDR3 DNA is TGTGCCAGCAGCGGGTGGGAGGAAAAACTGTTTTTT.

This chain connects TRBV10-3 to TRBJ1-1; no clear D gene. V lost 0 bases and J lost 11, with 10 bases in between. This CDR3 has 12 amino acids. Germline-derived CDR1 and CDR2 are ENHRY and SYGVKD. The CDR3 DNA reads TGTGCCATCAGTGAGTCCCTGGGAGGGGCTTTCTTT. Its protein product is CAISESLGGAFF.

The CDR3 loop is CASSLVGTAGETQYF. CDR3 bases: TGTGCCAGTAGTTTAGTGGGGACAGCAGGGGAGACCCAGTACTTC. This chain uses TRBV19 with TRBJ2-5, with 7 nucleotides matching TRBD1. Germline CDR1 reads LNHDA; CDR2 reads SQIVND (reference sequence). The length of the CDR3 is 15 residues. J gave up 5 bases and V 5 bases, and 11 bases lay outside the gene matches.

The chain uses TRBV2 and TRBJ2-5; no clear D gene. From germline, CDR1 is SNHLY and CDR2 FYNNEI. Trimming cost V 8 bases and J 2 bases, with 9 bases left between them. This CDR3 spans 12 amino acids. Written as DNA, the CDR3 is TGTGCCAGCGATGAACAACAAGAGACCCAGTACTTC. Translating gives CASDEQQETQYF.

This chain joins TRBV2 and TRBJ1-4; maybe TRBD1 (5 bases). CDR1 is SNHLY and CDR2 is FYNNEI in the germline V gene. V was clipped by 5 bases and J by 4 bases, with 11 bases between them. There are 14 residues in the CDR3. CDR3 protein: CASSTGEGNEKLFF. Here the CDR3 DNA reads TGTGCCAGCAGTACGGGGGAGGGTAATGAAAAACTGTTTTTT.